The rows below give T cell receptor beta chains drawn from one sample of a study of CD8 T cell repertoires and HIV-1 epitope variants. Clones were read by immunoSEQ multiplex PCR, and TCRdb kept only the in-frame ones, dropping some. The sample carries about 4,300 clones, 60% to 70% recorded once. Their antigens are not known. Sample: cultured CD8+ T cells derived from PBMCs. The source of these receptors is a male donor with HIV. Both conserved end residues are trimmed from each CDR3.

>TRBV7-9|TRBJ2-1
ASSRSGFEQF
>TRBV6-5|TRBJ2-7
ASSTRTGPLEQY
>TRBV5-4|TRBJ1-2
ASRRTGSNYGYT
>TRBV27|TRBJ1-5
ASSRRGAQPQH
>TRBV13|TRBJ2-7
ASSLNLEQY
>TRBV19|TRBJ1-2
ASSIWDRGANYGYT
>TRBV7-2|TRBJ2-7
ASSHIAGTGEQY
>TRBV9|TRBJ1-2
ASSLRSQDPMGYT
>TRBV28|TRBJ1-1
ASAIQGGDTEAF
>TRBV30|TRBJ1-6
AWRFGQGVSSYNSPLH
>TRBV5-1|TRBJ2-7
ASLSSYEQY
>TRBV28|TRBJ2-7
ASNRVSGLAYEQY
>TRBV6-5|TRBJ1-6
ASSYSRRLENSPLH
>TRBV19|TRBJ2-2
ASSLGLVGTPNTGELF
>TRBV6-6|TRBJ2-3
ASSYGLAGGTDTQY
>TRBV4-3|TRBJ2-3
ASSGDRVPTDTQY
>TRBV28|TRBJ2-7
ASSLRQGASYEQY
>TRBV28|TRBJ1-2
ASSTSDNYGYT
>TRBV15|TRBJ1-5
ATSSGSFNQPQH
>TRBV9|TRBJ1-4
ASSVAGNEKLF
>TRBV15|TRBJ2-1
ATSRDLGGLNNEQF
>TRBV2|TRBJ1-6
ASSDVGSGYNSPLH
>TRBV5-6|TRBJ2-7
ASSGRDRYEQY
>TRBV5-6|TRBJ1-1
ASSFRGLNTEAF
>TRBV5-4|TRBJ2-3
ASSHGTSGSLGDTQY
>TRBV7-8|TRBJ1-2
ASSDGQVSPYGYT
>TRBV28|TRBJ2-1
ASSLFLGGEQF
>TRBV5-4|TRBJ1-2
ASRPGTAAKGYT
>TRBV28|TRBJ1-2
ASSLMPLDYNYGYT
>TRBV2|TRBJ2-5
ASSGGTGRSETQY
>TRBV2|TRBJ2-7
ASSDWETYEQY
>TRBV18|TRBJ2-5
ASSQTETQY
>TRBV10-1|TRBJ2-7
ASSELAGVSYEQY
>TRBV6-5|TRBJ1-1
ASRRGGAAEAF
>TRBV28|TRBJ2-1
ASSPGGSEQF
>TRBV7-6|TRBJ2-1
ASSTEPSQGSSYNEQF
>TRBV6-6|TRBJ2-1
ASSYKGRLNEQF
>TRBV7-2|TRBJ1-1
ASSFTQGNEAF
>TRBV6-1|TRBJ1-5
ASSVDTDNYQPQH
>TRBV27|TRBJ2-7
ASSGTGQYEQY
>TRBV28|TRBJ1-2
ASSFELANYGYT
>TRBV5-4|TRBJ1-4
ASSFSGQGLGEKLF
>TRBV18|TRBJ2-1
ASSLLDRVNEQF
>TRBV2|TRBJ2-1
ASSESGADPQF
>TRBV7-9|TRBJ2-7
ASSTFGDYEQY
>TRBV30|TRBJ2-7
AWSVDTYEQY
>TRBV28|TRBJ1-4
ASSLDREDVTEKLF
>TRBV9|TRBJ2-5
ASSVSHLEQETQY
>TRBV19|TRBJ1-5
ASSIVPEGPQH
>TRBV4-2|TRBJ2-7
ASSQVSGSYEQY
>TRBV6-1|TRBJ1-1
ASSEAQGARTEAF
>TRBV7-2|TRBJ2-7
ASSLGQYLREQY
>TRBV15|TRBJ2-1
ATSRPGQGSNEQF
>TRBV29-1|TRBJ1-2
SVGWDPTRYYGYT
>TRBV5-8|TRBJ2-7
ASSLSHEQY
>TRBV28|TRBJ2-7
ASSLYGSYEQY
>TRBV4-3|TRBJ1-4
ASSQDAPGRRGDEKLF
>TRBV29-1|TRBJ2-7
SVADRLLSSYEQY
>TRBV14|TRBJ2-3
ASSRLVTDTQY